These T cell receptor beta chains were read from a single sample in a study of beta chain features in type 1 diabetes. TCRdb keeps only in-frame clones here, not all; method: immunoSEQ multiplex PCR. The profile shows roughly 700,000 clones, roughly an eighth of them singletons. Sequencing was carried out using naive CD4+ T cells from blood. The receptors come from a man between 18 and 29 years old with type 1 diabetes. CDR3s include the opening cysteine and the closing phenylalanine or tryptophan. Fields, in order: CDR3 protein, V gene, J gene, D gene. A D gene is named only where the DNA matches it firmly.

CDR3 protein: CVSRTVITDTQYF
V gene: TRBV2
J gene: TRBJ2-3
D gene: .

CDR3 protein: CASRGGSNQPQHF
V gene: TRBV2
J gene: TRBJ1-5
D gene: .

CDR3 protein: CAWSTTTGGNEKLFF
V gene: TRBV30
J gene: TRBJ1-4
D gene: TRBD1

CDR3 protein: CASSISRQPQETQYF
V gene: TRBV19
J gene: TRBJ2-5
D gene: .

CDR3 protein: CAWKTPMNTEAFF
V gene: TRBV30
J gene: TRBJ1-1
D gene: .

CDR3 protein: CASSQDGSNTEAFF
V gene: TRBV25-1
J gene: TRBJ1-1
D gene: .

CDR3 protein: CASSRQGDTQYF
V gene: TRBV5-6
J gene: TRBJ2-3
D gene: TRBD1

CDR3 protein: CASSPYTGYRYF
V gene: TRBV7-9
J gene: TRBJ2-5
D gene: .

CDR3 protein: CASSQTSPPNEQFF
V gene: TRBV10-2
J gene: TRBJ2-1
D gene: .

CDR3 protein: CASGGQGYGYTF
V gene: TRBV2
J gene: TRBJ1-2
D gene: TRBD1

CDR3 protein: CASSFGPGELFF
V gene: TRBV5-1
J gene: TRBJ2-2
D gene: .

CDR3 protein: CASGVAADTQYF
V gene: TRBV5-4
J gene: TRBJ2-3
D gene: .

CDR3 protein: CASSPLPGGEPNYGYTF
V gene: TRBV18
J gene: TRBJ1-2
D gene: .

CDR3 protein: CASSGIGNQPQHF
V gene: TRBV18
J gene: TRBJ1-5
D gene: .

CDR3 protein: CASSIGTGGMNTEAFF
V gene: TRBV19
J gene: TRBJ1-1
D gene: TRBD1

CDR3 protein: CASSLSRGRNYGYTF
V gene: TRBV7-8
J gene: TRBJ1-2
D gene: .

CDR3 protein: CASSEAGVDTLYGYTF
V gene: TRBV25-1
J gene: TRBJ1-2
D gene: .

CDR3 protein: CAWSTGTGDGYTF
V gene: TRBV30
J gene: TRBJ1-2
D gene: TRBD1

CDR3 protein: CASSSRMVGDTGELFF
V gene: TRBV27
J gene: TRBJ2-2
D gene: .

CDR3 protein: CAAAWQGYEQYF
V gene: TRBV10-3
J gene: TRBJ2-7
D gene: .